The rows below give T cell receptor beta chains drawn from one sample of a study of blood T cells in healthy people across ages. In TCRdb, the 5' RACE reads were re-called with MiXCR into one record per CDR3 protein. The table has about 1.1 million distinct CDR3 sequences, approximately 38% seen once. Sequencing input: blood. These receptors came from a man aged 18 to 29 in good health. The CDR3 runs from the conserved cysteine through the conserved F or W. D genes are given only for firm matches.

TRBJ1-2	TRBV4-2	TRBD1	CASSPTGAPHYGYTF
TRBJ2-3	TRBV3-1	NA	CASSQGAGGDTQYF
TRBJ2-3	TRBV12-3/TRBV12-4	NA	CASSLTRRGRTDTQYF
TRBJ1-2	TRBV12-3/TRBV12-4	NA	CASSLVDNYGYTF
TRBJ2-5	TRBV10-3	NA	CAISEGGSSYNEQYF
NA	TRBV11-2	NA	CASSLAGRSQETQYF
TRBJ1-1	TRBV12-3/TRBV12-4	NA	CASSFGVAEAFF
TRBJ2-2	TRBV10-3	NA	CAITESGELFF
TRBJ2-1	TRBV6-1	TRBD1	CASSNPGQFYNEQFF
TRBJ1-4	TRBV27	NA	CASRAVGPGEKLFF
TRBJ2-1	TRBV4-2	NA	CASSQEGPTNEQFF
TRBJ1-2	TRBV6-6	NA	CASSYSGVGGYTF
TRBJ2-3	TRBV2	NA	CASSDGRGARTDTQYF
TRBJ2-1	TRBV4-2	TRBD1	CASSRDRGSYNEQFF
TRBJ2-5	TRBV21-1	NA	CASSKCGVFETQYF
TRBJ1-1	TRBV7-9	TRBD1	CAGADRDTGVNTEAFF
TRBJ1-2	TRBV25-1	NA	CASSAGREGYTF
TRBJ2-4	TRBV6-2/TRBV6-3	NA	CASRIGAKNIQYF
TRBJ1-4	TRBV27	NA	CASRRTAIRGNEKLFF
TRBJ2-3	TRBV2	NA	CASSETAYNGDTQYF
TRBJ2-1	TRBV19	TRBD1	CASSPQGQGDNEQFF
TRBJ2-7	TRBV27	NA	CASSLGGWNYEQYF
TRBJ1-1	TRBV11-1	NA	CASSGGAHRAGTFF
TRBJ2-1	TRBV20-1	TRBD2	CSARGGVPEQFF
TRBJ2-6	TRBV4-3	NA	CASSPHDASSGANVLTF
TRBJ2-5	TRBV13	NA	CASSFPRGFGQYF
TRBJ2-1	TRBV10-3	NA	CAISELGGGADNEQFF
TRBJ1-2	TRBV10-3	NA	CAISESNGRGYGYTF
TRBJ1-6	TRBV30	TRBD1	CAWSITGGNSPLHF
TRBJ2-3	TRBV10-3	NA	CAISMGGGNTDTQYF
TRBJ1-2	TRBV10-3	NA	CAISDQMGGDGYTF
TRBJ1-3	TRBV15	NA	CATSRDRDSGNTIYF
TRBJ1-2	TRBV6-4	TRBD1	CASSRQGRNGYTF
TRBJ2-1	TRBV9	TRBD2	CASSPELAQSSYNEQFF
TRBJ2-2	TRBV7-7	TRBD2	CASSKRLAGNTGELFF
TRBJ1-4	TRBV4-2	NA	CASSQGTTNEKLFF
TRBJ1-1	TRBV7-9	NA	CASSLSHSGAFF
TRBJ2-2	TRBV9	TRBD2	CASSDSGGANSGTGELFF
NA	TRBV20-1	TRBD1	CSARPGQKKQTQYF
TRBJ1-4	TRBV25-1	NA	CASSEWGGSNEKLFF
TRBJ2-1	TRBV27	NA	CASSRPLTSKSSYNEQFF
TRBJ2-2	TRBV3-1	NA	CASSPGGLTDRYNTGELFF
TRBJ2-5	TRBV5-1	NA	CASSPTMGSEQYF
TRBJ2-5	TRBV12-3/TRBV12-4	TRBD2	CASSLVSGGETQYF
TRBJ2-7	TRBV25-1	NA	CASSEYVTLSSYEQYF
TRBJ1-5	TRBV20-1	NA	CSARAGPSNQPQHF
TRBJ2-1	TRBV2	TRBD1	CASSPNTRRTGAGYNEQFF
TRBJ2-5	TRBV7-9	NA	CASSLAPSRETQYF
TRBJ1-2	TRBV7-7	NA	CASSPAGADGYTF
TRBJ2-2	TRBV3-1	NA	CASSHMAGELFF
TRBJ2-1	TRBV11-1	NA	CASSLLRGSSYNEQFF
TRBJ2-5	TRBV14	TRBD2	CASSQDGVWRGTRKTQYF
TRBJ2-7	TRBV6-1	TRBD1	CAMGTGGYEQYF
TRBJ2-7	TRBV29-1	NA	CSADSQGCTSTYEQYF
TRBJ1-1	TRBV5-1	NA	CASSFQGVEAFF
TRBJ2-3	TRBV12-3/TRBV12-4	NA	CASSLLGDTQYF
TRBJ2-5	TRBV6-5	NA	CASRYGESNEQYF